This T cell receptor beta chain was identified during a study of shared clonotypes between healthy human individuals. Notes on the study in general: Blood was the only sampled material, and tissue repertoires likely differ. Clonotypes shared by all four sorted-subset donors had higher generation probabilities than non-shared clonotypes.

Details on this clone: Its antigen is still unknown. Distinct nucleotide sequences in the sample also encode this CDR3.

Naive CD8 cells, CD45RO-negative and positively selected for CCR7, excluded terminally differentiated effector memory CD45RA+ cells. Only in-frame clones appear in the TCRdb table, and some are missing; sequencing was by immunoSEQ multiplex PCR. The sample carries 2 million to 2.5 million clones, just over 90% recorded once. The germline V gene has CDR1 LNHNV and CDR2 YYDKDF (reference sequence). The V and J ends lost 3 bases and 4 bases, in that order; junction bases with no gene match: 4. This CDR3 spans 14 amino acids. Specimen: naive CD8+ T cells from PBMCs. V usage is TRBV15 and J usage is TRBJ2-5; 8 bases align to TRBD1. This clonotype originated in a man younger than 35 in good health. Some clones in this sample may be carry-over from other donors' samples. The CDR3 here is CATSRAGGGETQYF. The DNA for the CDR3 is TGTGCCACCAGCAGGGCAGGGGGCGGAGAGACCCAGTACTTC.